The 20 T cell receptor beta chains in this list originate from one sample, sequenced in a study of T-cell memory formation after mild COVID-19. Using its own MiXCR run on the 5' RACE reads, TCRdb lists one record per CDR3 protein. The data hold under 200,000 distinct CDR3 sequences, with about 28% observed a single time. The sequencing input was PBMCs or a T cell subset sorted from them (not recorded which). The receptors derive from an adult woman who had mild COVID-19 (a few samples of this study predate the infection). Cell type and time point are not known.

V usage is TRBV6-1 and J usage is TRBJ2-7; weak D call: TRBD1 (5 bases). Trimming pared 4 bases from V and 0 bases from J, leaving 13 bases between. CDR3 length equals 15 residues. Germline V gene data show CDR1 as MNHNS and CDR2 as SASEGT. The CDR3 region has the DNA TGTGCCAGCAGTGTAGAACAGGCATCCTCCTACGAGCAGTACTTC. Translating it yields CASSVEQASSYEQYF.

This clonotype was picked up a small number of times. This sequence joins TRBV5-1 and TRBJ2-1; the D gene is possibly TRBD1 (6 bases). The germline CDR1 and CDR2 sequences are SGHRS and YFSETQ. V dropped 2 bases and J dropped 15 bases, with 12 bases sitting between them. The CDR3 contains 11 residues. The chain's CDR3 is CASSFGTYLFF. The CDR3 region has the DNA TGCGCCAGCAGCTTCGGGACATATCTGTTCTTC.

This clonotype was recorded a few times. The chain is built from TRBV3-1 and TRBJ1-1; D is ambiguous. Trimming cost V 0 bases and J 2 bases, with 7 bases left between them. Germline CDR1 LGHDT, CDR2 YNNKEL (reference sequence). CDR3 length equals 14 residues. This CDR3 is CASSQDNRNTEAFF. DNA of the CDR3: TGTGCCAGCAGCCAAGACAACAGAAACACTGAAGCTTTCTTT.

This clonotype was observed a few times. The rearrangement uses TRBV29-1 and TRBJ2-1, with D unresolved. The V gene lost 3 bases and the J gene lost 0 bases, with 9 bases spanning the gap. CDR3 length: 14 amino acids. In germline, CDR1 is SQVTM, CDR2 ANQGSEA. CDR3: CSVEGRYSYNEQFF. CDR3 bases: TGCAGCGTTGAGGGCCGATACTCCTACAATGAGCAGTTCTTC.

This clonotype has just a few counts. V gene TRBV4-1 combines with J gene TRBJ2-2; no clear D. Germline assignment: CDR1 MGHRA and CDR2 YSYEKL. This CDR3 has 11 residues. Between the trimmed V and J ends, which lost 2 bases and 9 bases, there was a span of 4 bases. The chain's CDR3 is CASSQSRELFF. The CDR3 coding sequence is TGCGCCAGCAGCCAAAGCCGGGAGCTGTTTTTT.

CDR3 coding DNA: TGCGCCAGCAGCCAAACAGTTGCCACCTACGAGCAGTACTTC. Its protein product is CASSQTVATYEQYF. The chain uses TRBV5-1 and TRBJ2-7; D ambiguous. This CDR3 has 14 amino acids. Germline V gene data show CDR1 as SGHRS and CDR2 as YFSETQ. Trimming pared 4 bases from V and 2 bases from J, leaving 13 bases between.

This clonotype has ten or more counts. This chain connects TRBV20-1 to TRBJ2-1, with no clear D. The ends were cut back, 0 bases at V and 9 bases at J, with 18 bases in the middle. The CDR3 is made up of 15 amino acids. Looked up from germline, CDR1 is DFQATT and CDR2 is SNEGSKA (reference sequence). CDR3 protein: CSARDFSMGNFEQFF. CDR3 nucleotide sequence: TGCAGTGCTAGAGATTTTTCTATGGGGAATTTTGAGCAGTTCTTC.

V is TRBV4-2 and J is TRBJ2-1; the match to TRBD2 covers 9 bases. The germline CDR1 and CDR2 sequences are LGHNA and YNFKEQ. The CDR3 has 15 amino acids. V lost 0 bases to trimming and J lost 6 bases; unmatched junction nucleotides: 3. The CDR3 protein is CASSQERGGFNEQFF. As DNA, the CDR3 is TGTGCCAGCAGCCAAGAGCGGGGGGGCTTCAATGAGCAGTTCTTC.

The V call is TRBV20-1, the J call TRBJ1-2, with 7 bases lining up with TRBD1. The CDR3 totals 14 residues. V lost 2 bases and J lost 9; bases outside the gene matches: 12. Germline CDR1 DFQATT, CDR2 SNEGSKA (reference sequence). CDR3 in amino acids: CSARNSLRQGRYTF. The CDR3 nucleotides read TGCAGTGCTAGAAACTCTCTGCGACAGGGACGCTACACCTTC.

Sample share makes this clonotype medium-sized. The chain recombines TRBV20-1 with TRBJ2-1, with TRBD2 identical over 11 bases. Trimming cost V 6 bases and J 14 bases; bases outside gene matches: 3. This CDR3 contains 10 residues. Germline lookup yields CDR1 DFQATT and CDR2 SNEGSKA (reference sequence). The CDR3 DNA reads as TGCAGTGCGGGGACTAGCGGAGAGTTCTTC. Protein: CSAGTSGEFF.

The chain has TRBV24-1 and TRBJ1-5; D ambiguous. Germline-derived CDR1 and CDR2 are KGHDR and SFDVKD. The CDR3 loop spans 14 amino acids. V lost 8 bases to trimming and J lost 1 base, with 11 bases between them. CDR3 in amino acids: CATTPDGSNQPQHF. The CDR3 DNA reads TGTGCCACCACTCCCGACGGAAGCAATCAGCCCCAGCATTTT.

This clonotype has a handful of counts. The V call is TRBV5-1, the J call TRBJ1-2, with 8 bases matching TRBD1. The J segment lost 0 bases and the V segment lost 0 bases, leaving 7 bases of the junction unmatched. The CDR3 consists of 17 residues. The germline V gene has CDR1 SGHRS and CDR2 YFSETQ. In nucleotides, the CDR3 is TGCGCCAGCAGCTTGGGGGCAGGGGGCCTTTCTAACTATGGCTACACCTTC. It codes for CASSLGAGGLSNYGYTF.

This clonotype has a single count. The chain links TRBV29-1 to TRBJ1-1, with D uncertain. V was trimmed by 3 bases and J by 1 base, leaving 12 bases between them. Germline V CDR1 and CDR2: SQVTM, ANQGSEA. The CDR3 has 14 residues. The CDR3 sequence: CSVEPGERNTEAFF. CDR3 in DNA: TGCAGCGTTGAGCCGGGTGAGAGGAACACTGAAGCTTTCTTT.

V usage is TRBV24-1 and J usage is TRBJ2-3; 12 bases fit TRBD2. Germline V CDR1 and CDR2: KGHDR, SFDVKD. The CDR3 length is 16 residues. J lost 4 bases, V lost 3 bases, and 4 bases had no gene match. For the CDR3, the DNA is TGTGCCACCAGTGATGACCTAGCGGGGGGGCCAGATACGCAGTATTTT. It yields the protein CATSDDLAGGPDTQYF.

The chain couples TRBV20-1 to TRBJ1-5; TRBD1 matches 7 bases. This CDR3 region has 15 residues. V dropped 4 bases and J dropped 6; count of bases not matched to a gene: 12. In germline, CDR1 is DFQATT, CDR2 SNEGSKA (reference sequence). The CDR3 nucleotides are TGCAGTGCTACCCCGGGAGACAGGGTTACTCAGCCCCAGCATTTT. Residues: CSATPGDRVTQPQHF.

This clonotype was counted a few times. The chain recombines TRBV12-3 or TRBV12-4 with TRBJ2-3, with D maybe TRBD2 (6 bases). Trimming removed 3 bases at V and 2 bases at J, with 12 bases between. There are 15 residues in the CDR3. Written as DNA, the CDR3 is TGTGCCAGCAGTTTGTGGCGGGAACTCACAGATACGCAGTATTTT. It encodes CASSLWRELTDTQYF.

This clonotype was counted between two and nine times. This chain joins TRBV29-1 and TRBJ2-5; no reliable D call. Between the trimmed V and J ends, which lost 2 bases and 5 bases, there was a span of 12 bases. CDR1 and CDR2 from the germline V gene are SQVTM and ANQGSEA. This CDR3 spans 13 amino acids. This CDR3 reads CSVEIGPVETQYF. CDR3 sequence (DNA): TGCAGCGTTGAAATAGGTCCTGTGGAGACCCAGTACTTC.

V is TRBV20-1 and J is TRBJ1-2, with 10 bases identical to TRBD1. Looked up from germline, CDR1 is DFQATT and CDR2 is SNEGSKA (reference sequence). The CDR3 covers 12 residues. Trimming at V came to 3 bases and at J to 8 bases, leaving 3 bases not matched to a gene. CDR3 in amino acids: CSARGQGRGYTF. The CDR3, as DNA: TGCAGTGCTAGGGGACAGGGGCGCGGCTACACCTTC.

This chain uses TRBV27 with TRBJ1-2; D is ambiguous. CDR1 and CDR2 (germline): MNHEY, SMNVEV (reference sequence). This CDR3 is built from 15 residues. Trimming left V 0 bases short and J 7 bases short, with 15 bases between. The CDR3: CASSLSYRGTGGYTF. Written as DNA, the CDR3 is TGTGCCAGCAGTTTATCCTACCGGGGTACGGGTGGCTACACCTTC.

The chain joins TRBV24-1 to TRBJ2-1; 7 bases fit TRBD1. Germline assignment: CDR1 KGHDR and CDR2 SFDVKD. CDR3 length: 17 residues. V lost 3 bases to trimming and J lost 4 bases; unmatched junction nucleotides: 11. The CDR3 nucleotides are TGTGCCACCAGTGATCCGAGGGGCAGGGGGTTATACAATGAGCAGTTCTTC. Residues: CATSDPRGRGLYNEQFF.